A single sample is the source of the 4 T cell receptor beta chains below, sequenced in a study of OX40 agonist ivuxolimab in advanced cancers. Library creation used the immunoSEQ multiplex PCR assay. In TCRdb, the immuneACCESS table is reduced to in-frame sequences with V and J assigned. These tables do not hold every clone; where another copy was compared, an unresolved V gene accounts for under half, and the others remain unexplained. Present in this sample are about 86,000 clones, roughly 87% of which were seen just once. The biggest ten clones account for approximately 1.5% of the sample. The source material was CD4+ or CD8+ T cells sorted from blood, sampled in a trial of the OX40 agonist ivuxolimab. The receptors were gathered from an adult with an advanced solid tumor such as melanoma, head and neck, liver or kidney cancer.

This sequence joins TRBV27 and TRBJ1-2; maybe TRBD1 (6 bases). V was shortened by 0 bases and J by 6 bases, with 14 bases between the two germline ends. Germline lookup yields CDR1 MNHEY and CDR2 SMNVEV (reference sequence). There are 15 residues in the CDR3. CDR3 DNA sequence: TGTGCCAGCAGTTTATCTCTACAGGGTAGGAATGGCTACACCTTC. Translated: CASSLSLQGRNGYTF.

The chain carries TRBV5-8 and TRBJ2-1; 13 nucleotides match TRBD2. V trimming: 5 bases; J trimming: 7 bases; junction bases outside the gene matches: 6. The CDR3 is 15 residues long. Germline V gives CDR1 SGHTS, CDR2 YDEGEE. The CDR3 nucleotides are TGTGCCAGCAGATATCGGACTAGCGGGGGAAATGAGCAGTTCTTC. Protein sequence: CASRYRTSGGNEQFF.

The gene calls are TRBV7-9 and TRBJ1-1, with D tentatively TRBD1 (6 bases). V was cut by 0 bases and J by 1 base, with 9 bases left in between. The CDR3 has 15 residues. Germline V gene lookup returns CDR1 SEHNR and CDR2 FQNEAQ (reference sequence). CDR3 in DNA: TGTGCCAGCAGCTTAGCGCAGGGGAGGAACACTGAAGCTTTCTTT. Translation gives CASSLAQGRNTEAFF.

The V and J genes are TRBV5-1 and TRBJ1-2; 7 bases agree with TRBD1. Germline-derived CDR1 and CDR2 are SGHRS and YFSETQ. Unmatched junction bases numbered 4, after V lost 2 bases and J lost 3 bases. This CDR3 has 14 amino acids. The CDR3 protein is CASSLRQGHYGYTF. The CDR3 DNA reads as TGCGCCAGCAGCTTACGACAGGGTCACTATGGCTACACCTTC.